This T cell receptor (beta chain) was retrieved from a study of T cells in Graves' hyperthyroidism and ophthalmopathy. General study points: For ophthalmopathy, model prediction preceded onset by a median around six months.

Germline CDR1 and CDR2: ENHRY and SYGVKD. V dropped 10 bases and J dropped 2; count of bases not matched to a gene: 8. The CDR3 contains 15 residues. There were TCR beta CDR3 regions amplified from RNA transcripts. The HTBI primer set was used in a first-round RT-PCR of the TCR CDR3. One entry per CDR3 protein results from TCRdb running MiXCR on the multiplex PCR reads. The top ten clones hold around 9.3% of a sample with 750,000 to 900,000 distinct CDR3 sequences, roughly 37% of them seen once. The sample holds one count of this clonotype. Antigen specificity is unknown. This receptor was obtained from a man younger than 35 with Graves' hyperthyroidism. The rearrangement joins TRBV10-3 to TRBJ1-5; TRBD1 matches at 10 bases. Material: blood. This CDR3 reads CATGTGEQRNQPQHF. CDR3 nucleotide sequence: TGTGCCACCGGGACAGGGGAACAGCGCAATCAGCCCCAGCATTTT.